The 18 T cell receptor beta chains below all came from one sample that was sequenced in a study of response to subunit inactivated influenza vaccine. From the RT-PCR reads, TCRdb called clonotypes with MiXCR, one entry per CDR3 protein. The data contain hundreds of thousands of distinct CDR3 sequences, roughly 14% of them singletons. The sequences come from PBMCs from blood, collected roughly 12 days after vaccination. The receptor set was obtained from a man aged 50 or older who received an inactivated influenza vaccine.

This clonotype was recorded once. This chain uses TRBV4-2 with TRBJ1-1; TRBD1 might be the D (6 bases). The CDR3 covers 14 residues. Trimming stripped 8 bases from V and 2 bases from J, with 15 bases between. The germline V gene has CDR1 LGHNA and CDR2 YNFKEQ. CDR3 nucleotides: TGTGCCAGCGGCCGCCGGGGGGCAAACACTGAAGCTTTCTTT. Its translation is CASGRRGANTEAFF.

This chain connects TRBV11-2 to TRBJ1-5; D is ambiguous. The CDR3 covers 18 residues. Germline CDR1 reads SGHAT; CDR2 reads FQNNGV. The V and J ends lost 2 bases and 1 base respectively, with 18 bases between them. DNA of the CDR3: TGTGCCAGCAGCTTACACGGGATCCAATTGGGCAGCAATCAGCCCCAGCATTTT. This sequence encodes CASSLHGIQLGSNQPQHF.

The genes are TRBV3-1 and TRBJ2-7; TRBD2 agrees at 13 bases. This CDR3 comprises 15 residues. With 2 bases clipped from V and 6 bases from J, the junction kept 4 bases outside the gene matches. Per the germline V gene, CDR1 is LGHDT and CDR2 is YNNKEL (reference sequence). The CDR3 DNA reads TGTGCCAGCAGCCAACCGACTAGCGGGGGGCTCGAGCAGTACTTC. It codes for CASSQPTSGGLEQYF.

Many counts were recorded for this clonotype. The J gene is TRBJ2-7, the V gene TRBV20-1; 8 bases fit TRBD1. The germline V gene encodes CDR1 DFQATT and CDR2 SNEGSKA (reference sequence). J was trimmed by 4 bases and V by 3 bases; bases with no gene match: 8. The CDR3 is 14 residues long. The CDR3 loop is CSARGGQGAYEQYF. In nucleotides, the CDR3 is TGCAGTGCTAGGGGTGGTCAGGGGGCATACGAGCAGTACTTC.

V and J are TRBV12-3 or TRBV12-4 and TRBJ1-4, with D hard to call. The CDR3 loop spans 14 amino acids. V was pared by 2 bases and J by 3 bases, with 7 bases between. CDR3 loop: CASSLRVANEKLFF. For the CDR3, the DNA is TGTGCCAGCAGTTTACGGGTTGCTAATGAAAAACTGTTTTTT.

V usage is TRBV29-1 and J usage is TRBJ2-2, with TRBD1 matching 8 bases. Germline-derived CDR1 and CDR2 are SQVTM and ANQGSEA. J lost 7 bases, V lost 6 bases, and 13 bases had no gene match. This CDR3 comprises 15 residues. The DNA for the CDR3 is TGCAGCGTGGGGATTGGACAGGGTAAAATCGGGGAGCTGTTTTTT. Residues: CSVGIGQGKIGELFF.

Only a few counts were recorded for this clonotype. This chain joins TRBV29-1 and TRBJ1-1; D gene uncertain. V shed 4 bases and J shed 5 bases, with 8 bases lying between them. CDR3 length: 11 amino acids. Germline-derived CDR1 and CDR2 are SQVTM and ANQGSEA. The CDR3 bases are TGCAGCGTTGGGACTCGGACTGAAGCTTTCTTT. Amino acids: CSVGTRTEAFF.

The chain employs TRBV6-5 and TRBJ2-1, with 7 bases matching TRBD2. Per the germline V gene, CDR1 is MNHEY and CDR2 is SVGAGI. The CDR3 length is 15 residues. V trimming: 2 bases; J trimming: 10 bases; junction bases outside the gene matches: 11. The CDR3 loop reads CASSYRLAMVGEQFF. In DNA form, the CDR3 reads TGTGCCAGCAGTTACCGACTAGCAATGGTCGGGGAGCAGTTCTTC.

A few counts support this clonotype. The CDR3 DNA is TGCAGTGCTACCATACGGGACCATAGCACAGATACGCAGTATTTT. It yields the protein CSATIRDHSTDTQYF. This chain joins TRBV20-1 and TRBJ2-3; D is perhaps TRBD1 or TRBD2 (5 bases each). Germline lookup yields CDR1 DFQATT and CDR2 SNEGSKA (reference sequence). The length of the CDR3 is 15 residues. V dropped 4 bases and J dropped 0 bases, with 14 bases sitting between them.

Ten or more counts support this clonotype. The CDR3 nucleotides are TGTGCCAGCAGTTTAGGGACTTCGAACACCGGGGAGCTGTTTTTT. Protein product: CASSLGTSNTGELFF. The chain links TRBV12-3 or TRBV12-4 to TRBJ2-2, with a tentative D call TRBD2 (5 bases). V lost 1 base, J lost 0 bases, and 6 bases lay in between. There are 15 residues in the CDR3.

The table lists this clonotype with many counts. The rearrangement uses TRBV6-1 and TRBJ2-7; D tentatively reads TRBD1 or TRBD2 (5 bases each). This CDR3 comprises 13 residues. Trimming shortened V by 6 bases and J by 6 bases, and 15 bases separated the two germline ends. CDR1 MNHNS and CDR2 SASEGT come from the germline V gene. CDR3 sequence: CASRPDFGTEQYF. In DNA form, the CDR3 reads TGTGCCAGCAGACCCGATTTCGGGACCGAGCAGTACTTC.

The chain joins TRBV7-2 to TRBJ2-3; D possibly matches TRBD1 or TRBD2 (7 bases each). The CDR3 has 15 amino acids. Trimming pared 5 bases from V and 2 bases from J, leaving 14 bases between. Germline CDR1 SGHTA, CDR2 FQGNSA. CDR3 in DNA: TGTGCCAGCAGCCGAGCGGGGACAGTCACAGATACGCAGTATTTT. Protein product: CASSRAGTVTDTQYF.

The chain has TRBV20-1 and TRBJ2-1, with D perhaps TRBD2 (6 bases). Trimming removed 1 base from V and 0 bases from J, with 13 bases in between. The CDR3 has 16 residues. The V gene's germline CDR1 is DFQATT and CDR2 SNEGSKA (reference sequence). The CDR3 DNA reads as TGCAGTGCTAGAGTAGCGGTCCCGAGCTCCTACAATGAGCAGTTCTTC. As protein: CSARVAVPSSYNEQFF.

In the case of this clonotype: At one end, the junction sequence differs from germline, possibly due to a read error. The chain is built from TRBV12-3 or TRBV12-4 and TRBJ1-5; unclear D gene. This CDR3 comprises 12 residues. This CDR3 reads CGSSFGSQPQHF. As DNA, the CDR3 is TGTGGCAGCAGTTTCGGCAGCCAGCCCCAGCATTTT.

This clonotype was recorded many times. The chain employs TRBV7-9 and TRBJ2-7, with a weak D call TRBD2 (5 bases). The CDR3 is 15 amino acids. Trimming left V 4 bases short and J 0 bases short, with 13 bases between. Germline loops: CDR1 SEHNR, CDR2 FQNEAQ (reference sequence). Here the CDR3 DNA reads TGTGCCAGCAGCTCTGGAGGTGGGAACTCCTACGAGCAGTACTTC. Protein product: CASSSGGGNSYEQYF.

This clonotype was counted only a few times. The DNA for the CDR3 is TGTGCCAGCGCCCCCCAGCGGCAATTGAACACTGAAGCTTTCTTT. Translated: CASAPQRQLNTEAFF. The chain recombines TRBV12-3 or TRBV12-4 with TRBJ1-1, with D unresolved. There are 15 residues in the CDR3. V was pared by 8 bases and J by 0 bases, with 16 bases between.

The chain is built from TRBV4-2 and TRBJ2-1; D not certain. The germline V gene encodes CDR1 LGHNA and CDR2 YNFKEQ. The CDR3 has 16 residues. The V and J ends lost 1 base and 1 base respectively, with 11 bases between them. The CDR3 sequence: CASSQGLRESYNEQFF. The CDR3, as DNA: TGTGCCAGCAGCCAAGGGCTTAGGGAATCCTACAATGAGCAGTTCTTC.

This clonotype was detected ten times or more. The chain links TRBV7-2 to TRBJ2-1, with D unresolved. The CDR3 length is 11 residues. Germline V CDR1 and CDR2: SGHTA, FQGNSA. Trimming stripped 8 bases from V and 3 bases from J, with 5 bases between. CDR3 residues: CASGNYNEQFF. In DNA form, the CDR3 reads TGTGCCAGCGGGAACTACAATGAGCAGTTCTTC.